The rows below give T cell receptor beta chains drawn from one sample of a study of T-cell reconstitution after alpha-beta-depleted transplantation in children. TCRdb reprocessed the PCR reads via MiXCR and lists one record per CDR3 protein. Among more than 200,000 distinct CDR3 sequences listed, 20% to 30% were seen once. The sequencing used PBMCs, mostly from graft donor cells, collected 360 days after TCRalphabeta/CD19-depleted stem cell transplant. Every receptor here comes from a female patient aged 2-15 years who had a stem cell transplant for congenital amegakaryocytic thrombocytopenia, so the T cells may come from the graft donor. Each CDR3 is given with its conserved first and last residue. Fields, in order: CDR3 protein, CDR3 DNA, D gene, J gene, V gene, clone size. A D gene is named only where the DNA matches it firmly. Clone size is stated in some rows and not others, as once, few, many or a class when expanded.

CASTVANEQFF	TGTGCCAGCACGGTCGCCAATGAGCAGTTCTTC	-	TRBJ2-1	TRBV27	-
CASGQKLGGGTQYF	TGTGCCAGCGGCCAAAAGCTGGGGGGAGGTACGCAGTATTTT	-	TRBJ2-3	TRBV2	few
CASSLSTAAYNEQFF	TGCGCCAGCAGCTTAAGTACCGCCGCTTACAATGAGCAGTTCTTC	-	TRBJ2-1	TRBV5-1	few
CSASPGNKNIQYF	TGCAGTGCTAGTCCAGGGAACAAAAACATTCAGTACTTC	-	TRBJ2-4	TRBV20-1	few
CASSRGPNTGELFF	TGCGCCAGCAGCCGCGGACCGAACACCGGGGAGCTGTTTTTT	-	TRBJ2-2	TRBV4-1	-
CSARHIADTQYF	TGCAGTGCTAGACATATCGCAGATACGCAGTATTTT	-	TRBJ2-3	TRBV20-1	-
CASRNHRGSGSGANVLTF	TGTGCCAGCAGAAACCACAGGGGATCAGGCTCTGGGGCCAACGTCCTGACTTTC	TRBD1	TRBJ2-6	TRBV6-1	-
CASSLVAGGPGANVLTF	TGTGCCAGCAGCTTAGTGGCAGGGGGCCCTGGGGCCAACGTCCTGACTTTC	TRBD1	TRBJ2-6	TRBV7-6	few
CSGHTPNYGYTF	TGCAGCGGACATACACCCAACTATGGCTACACCTTC	-	TRBJ1-2	TRBV29-1	-
CASSRTLDREETQYF	TGTGCCAGCTCACGGACCTTAGACAGAGAAGAGACCCAGTACTTC	-	TRBJ2-5	TRBV18	-
CASSTSWEDEQYF	TGTGCCAGCTCTACCTCTTGGGAGGACGAGCAGTACTTC	-	TRBJ2-7	TRBV12-3/TRBV12-4	-
CASSFPGQQYEQYF	TGTGCCAGCAGTTTTCCGGGACAGCAATACGAGCAGTACTTC	TRBD1	TRBJ2-7	TRBV28	few
CASSLGQGAAYEQYF	TGCGCCAGCAGCTTAGGACAGGGGGCAGCTTACGAGCAGTACTTC	TRBD1	TRBJ2-7	TRBV5-1	-
CASSRTVAGGTSTDTQYF	TGTGCCAGCAGCCGCACGGTAGCGGGGGGCACTAGCACAGATACGCAGTATTTT	TRBD2	TRBJ2-3	TRBV4-2	-
CASSQTSLGPQETQYF	TGTGCCAGCAGCCAAACTAGTTTGGGTCCCCAAGAGACCCAGTACTTC	-	TRBJ2-5	TRBV4-2	few
CASSQAGSQLNTEAFF	TGCGCCAGCAGCCAAGCGGGGAGCCAGTTGAACACTGAAGCTTTCTTT	-	TRBJ1-1	TRBV4-1	-
CASSLHGWGEAEKLFF	TGTGCCAGCAGCCTACACGGTTGGGGGGAAGCTGAAAAACTGTTTTTT	-	TRBJ1-4	TRBV12-3/TRBV12-4	few
CASSQEVAHTEAFF	TGTGCCAGCAGCCAAGAGGTAGCACACACTGAAGCTTTCTTT	-	TRBJ1-1	TRBV14	many
CASSQEMRKGVKAHTEAFF	TGCGCCAGCAGCCAAGAAATGCGAAAGGGGGTCAAAGCGCACACTGAAGCTTTCTTT	-	TRBJ1-1	TRBV4-1	-
CASSLNRGSQETQYF	TGTGCCAGCAGTTTAAACCGGGGAAGCCAAGAGACCCAGTACTTC	-	TRBJ2-5	TRBV12-3/TRBV12-4	few
CATSDVFSYEQYF	TGTGCCACCAGTGACGTTTTCTCCTACGAGCAGTACTTC	-	TRBJ2-7	TRBV24-1	few
CASSQGFNEQYF	TGTGCCAGCTCGCAGGGTTTCAACGAGCAGTACTTC	-	TRBJ2-7	TRBV28	-